The T cell receptor beta chain described here comes from a study of T cells after yellow fever vaccination. Study results and caveats: Few clonotypes appeared in both CD4 and CD8 compartments.

Germline CDR1 reads MDHEN; CDR2 reads SYDVKM. V lost 1 base and J lost 16, with 14 bases in between. The CDR3 totals 12 residues. 5'RACE template switching produced TCR cDNA carrying a universal primer site and UMIs. Using its own MiXCR run on the 5' RACE reads, TCRdb lists one record per CDR3 protein. The table has around 330,000 distinct CDR3 sequences, approximately 3.9% seen once. This clonotype was detected many times. The target antigen is unknown. The chain uses TRBV28 and TRBJ1-5; D not certain. This TCR was sampled from a man younger than 35 who received the YFV17D yellow fever vaccine. The material sequenced was PBMCs, taken on the day of the yellow fever booster vaccination. CDR3 DNA sequence: TGTGCCAGCAGTTTATCGGCAGGCGGCTTTCATTTT. Amino acid sequence: CASSLSAGGFHF.